This T cell receptor beta chain appears in the sequencing data of a study of cytomegalovirus exposure and HLA in healthy donors. Across the study: There were around 100 million unique TCR beta sequences, drawn from approximately 190 million T cells, in an earlier analysis.

PCR used 60 Vbeta primers and 13 Jbeta primers. Profiled with immunoSEQ multiplex PCR; TCRdb holds only in-frame clones, not every one. The sample carries more than 85,000 clones, 9.5% to 15% recorded once. Study-level findings and limits: No immune exposure information besides CMV serostatus was available.

To note about this clone: Its antigen is not identified.

Healthy bone marrow donors formed the donor group. The CDR3 extends over 20 amino acids. V trimming: 1 base; J trimming: 2 bases; junction bases outside the gene matches: 17. Germline CDR1 MGHRA, CDR2 YSYEKL. The material sequenced was PBMCs. The chain carries TRBV4-1 and TRBJ2-3; TRBD2 aligns across 8 bases. The TCR sequence derives from a man aged 40-55 years in good health and CMV-seropositive. CDR3 in amino acids: CASSQVDSAGAGYNTDTQYF. The CDR3 DNA follows: TGCGCCAGCAGCCAAGTAGATTCAGCGGGAGCTGGTTATAACACAGATACGCAGTATTTT.